A single sample is the source of the 30 T cell receptor beta chains below, sequenced in a study of molecular identifiers for immune sequencing clone quantification. TCRdb itself ran the PCR reads through MiXCR, one entry per CDR3 protein. The sample comprises 65,000 to 70,000 distinct CDR3 sequences, less than 20% of which are singletons, and 1.5% rests with the top ten. Source material: naive CD8+ T cells from blood, with Jurkat cell RNA spiked in. Subset in this sample: FACS-sorted CD8+CD4-CCR7+CD45RA+ naive T cells. The receptors were sampled from a human donor in good health. Some libraries in this study had Jurkat cell RNA spiked in.

This clonotype was seen repeatedly, ten times or more. The V call is TRBV7-2, the J call TRBJ2-7, with 8 bases that match TRBD2. Losses at the gene ends were 5 bases for V and 2 bases for J; bases not matched to a gene: 8. The CDR3 length is 15 residues. Germline V gene lookup returns CDR1 SGHTA and CDR2 FQGNSA. The CDR3 bases are TGTGCCAGCAGCGGAGGGGCGGGAGGAACCTACGAGCAGTACTTC. Amino acids: CASSGGAGGTYEQYF.

This clonotype was observed many times. The V call is TRBV2, the J call TRBJ2-1; D may be TRBD2 (5 bases). CDR1 and CDR2 (germline): SNHLY, FYNNEI. CDR3 length: 16 residues. V lost 5 bases to trimming and J lost 0 bases, with 14 bases between them. The CDR3 DNA reads as TGTGCCAGCAGTTTCTCCGGGGAGAGCTCCTACAATGAGCAGTTCTTC. Translating it yields CASSFSGESSYNEQFF.

This clonotype was detected many times. The J gene is TRBJ2-7, the V gene TRBV4-3; the match to TRBD1 covers 9 bases. Germline V lookup: CDR1 LGHNA, CDR2 YSLEER. V dropped 1 base and J dropped 4; count of bases not matched to a gene: 8. This CDR3 contains 16 residues. DNA of the CDR3: TGCGCCAGCAGCCAAGGTTGGGGACAGGGTCAGTACGAGCAGTACTTC. Its translation is CASSQGWGQGQYEQYF.

As regards this clonotype: The junction departs from the called germline gene at one end, perhaps through a read error. The rearrangement links TRBV19 to TRBJ2-1, with a possible D match to TRBD1 (6 bases). Germline V lookup: CDR1 LNHDA, CDR2 SQIVND (reference sequence). The CDR3 runs to 14 residues. This CDR3 is CASSVDGTGLKQFF. The DNA of the CDR3 is TGTGCCAGTAGTGTAGATGGAACAGGGCTAAAGCAGTTCTTC.

This clonotype came up many times. The chain has TRBV29-1 and TRBJ2-3, with 8 nucleotides matching TRBD2. Germline V lookup: CDR1 SQVTM, CDR2 ANQGSEA. The CDR3 is made up of 14 amino acids. Unmatched junction bases numbered 9, after V lost 6 bases and J lost 4 bases. The CDR3 loop reads CSVAPGLGPDTQYF. For the CDR3, the DNA is TGCAGCGTCGCCCCGGGACTAGGACCAGATACGCAGTATTTT.

This clonotype was counted many times. The rearrangement joins TRBV7-2 to TRBJ2-1; D is undetermined. V dropped 1 base and J dropped 9 bases, with 7 bases sitting between them. This CDR3 contains 12 residues. Germline CDR1 and CDR2: SGHTA and FQGNSA. The CDR3 spells CASSLGGSEQFF. The CDR3 DNA is TGTGCCAGCAGCTTAGGAGGTAGTGAGCAGTTCTTC.

This clonotype has a handful of counts. The chain combines TRBV20-1 with TRBJ1-2; D is undetermined. Trimming took off 0 bases at V and 4 bases at J, with 3 bases between the two ends. The CDR3 spans 11 residues. Looked up from germline, CDR1 is DFQATT and CDR2 is SNEGSKA (reference sequence). The CDR3 loop is CSARESYGYTF. CDR3 nucleotide sequence: TGCAGTGCTAGAGAGTCCTATGGCTACACCTTC.

This clonotype came up many times. The CDR3 DNA reads as TGTGCCAGCACCCGGACAGGCGCTTTAAGAGAGCAGTACTTC. Its translation is CASTRTGALREQYF. The chain employs TRBV28 and TRBJ2-7; 7 bases are a match to TRBD1. V gave up 7 bases and J gave up 7 bases; unmatched junction bases: 13. CDR1 MDHEN and CDR2 SYDVKM come from the germline V gene. This CDR3 contains 14 residues.

This clonotype was seen repeatedly, ten times or more. The chain carries TRBV6-2 or TRBV6-3 and TRBJ2-1, with D possibly TRBD2 on 7 matching bases. The CDR3 has 12 amino acids. The germline V and J ends were trimmed by 7 bases and 12 bases, with 16 bases remaining between them. Germline V gene data show CDR1 as MNHEY and CDR2 as SVGEGT. The CDR3 coding sequence is TGTGCCAGCAACATATTAGGGGGGGGGCAGTTCTTC. This codes for CASNILGGGQFF.

There are many counts of this clonotype. The CDR3 loop reads CSVWASSTEAFF. CDR3 DNA sequence: TGCAGCGTTTGGGCCTCGAGCACTGAAGCTTTCTTT. The gene calls are TRBV29-1 and TRBJ1-1; no reliable D call. The CDR3 contains 12 residues. V was clipped by 5 bases and J by 4 bases, with 11 bases between them. Germline V gene data show CDR1 as SQVTM and CDR2 as ANQGSEA.

The table lists this clonotype with many counts. The chain links TRBV20-1 to TRBJ2-1; 11 bases map to TRBD2. V shed 4 bases and J 3 bases; nucleotides not matched to a gene: 20. This CDR3 region has 20 residues. Per germline, CDR1 DFQATT and CDR2 SNEGSKA (reference sequence). In DNA form, the CDR3 reads TGCAGTGCTACCCCTCACCCGACTAGCGGGATAATGGGGGACTACAATGAGCAGTTCTTC. Protein: CSATPHPTSGIMGDYNEQFF.

J is TRBJ1-5 and V is TRBV19, with 9 bases lining up with TRBD1. The V gene end was trimmed by 1 base and the J gene end by 2 bases; junction bases not matched to a gene: 6. This CDR3 is 17 amino acids long. Germline CDR1 and CDR2: LNHDA and SQIVND (reference sequence). The CDR3: CASSIGDREERNQPQHF. CDR3 in DNA: TGTGCCAGTAGTATAGGGGACAGGGAGGAGCGCAATCAGCCCCAGCATTTT.

The rearrangement uses TRBV29-1 and TRBJ2-1; D gene unclear. V shed 3 bases and J shed 10 bases, with 7 bases lying between them. Germline loops: CDR1 SQVTM, CDR2 ANQGSEA. CDR3 length: 10 amino acids. CDR3 loop: CSVDWQEQFF. CDR3 nucleotides: TGCAGCGTTGACTGGCAGGAGCAGTTCTTC.

There are many counts of this clonotype. V and J are TRBV7-9 and TRBJ2-2; D remains ambiguous. The CDR3 consists of 15 residues. V was pared by 5 bases and J by 2 bases, with 12 bases between. The germline gives CDR1 SEHNR, CDR2 FQNEAQ (reference sequence). CDR3 DNA sequence: TGTGCCAGCAGCAGTTTGAAGGCCAACACCGGGGAGCTGTTTTTT. Protein sequence: CASSSLKANTGELFF. Full variable domain (remainder filled in from reference TRBV7-9 and TRBJ2-2): DTGVSQNPRHKITKRGQNVTFRCDPISEHNRLYWYRQTLGQGPEFLTYFQNEAQLEKSRLLSDRFSAERPKGSFSTLEIQRTEQGDSAMYLCASSSLKANTGELFFGEGSRLTVL.

This clonotype was recorded many times. The J gene is TRBJ2-2, the V gene TRBV10-3; D gene uncertain. This CDR3 spans 13 amino acids. Germline assignment: CDR1 ENHRY and CDR2 SYGVKD. V was trimmed by 7 bases and J by 3 bases, leaving 9 bases between them. The CDR3 sequence: CAIITADTGELFF. CDR3 in DNA: TGTGCCATCATCACCGCGGACACCGGGGAGCTGTTTTTT.

This clonotype was recorded a few times. The DNA for the CDR3 is TGTGCCAGCAGCTCCGCACCCGGGACTAGATTCTACAATGAGCAGTTCTTC. Its translation is CASSSAPGTRFYNEQFF. V and J are TRBV11-3 and TRBJ2-1; 8 bases align to TRBD2. Germline CDR1 and CDR2: SGHNT and YENEEA. Trimming took 4 bases from V and 3 from J; bases not matched to a gene: 11. This CDR3 has 17 amino acids.

This clonotype was seen many times. V is TRBV6-5 and J is TRBJ1-1, with TRBD1 matching 8 bases. V lost 0 bases, J lost 4 bases, and 7 bases stayed unmatched. CDR1 is MNHEY and CDR2 is SVGAGI in the germline V gene. The CDR3 is 16 amino acids. The CDR3 nucleotides are TGTGCCAGCAGTTACTCGACAGGGGAATTTAGCACTGAAGCTTTCTTT. As protein: CASSYSTGEFSTEAFF.

This clonotype was detected ten times or more. The chain links TRBV3-1 to TRBJ2-7; TRBD1 matches at 8 bases. Germline V lookup: CDR1 LGHDT, CDR2 YNNKEL (reference sequence). The length of the CDR3 is 16 residues. Trimming cost V 0 bases and J 2 bases; bases outside gene matches: 6. The CDR3: CASSQDLAGGPYEQYF. DNA for the CDR3: TGTGCCAGCAGCCAAGATCTGGCAGGGGGCCCCTACGAGCAGTACTTC.

This clonotype showed up many times. The chain joins TRBV14 to TRBJ2-3; the match to TRBD2 covers 8 bases. CDR3 size: 18 residues. V lost 4 bases to trimming and J lost 2 bases; unmatched junction nucleotides: 14. The V gene's germline CDR1 is SGHDN and CDR2 FVKESK. This CDR3 is CASSPRTGTRFYTDTQYF. CDR3 nucleotides: TGTGCCAGCAGCCCCCGGACCGGGACTAGATTTTACACAGATACGCAGTATTTT.

This clonotype was picked up many times. The rearrangement links TRBV27 to TRBJ2-3, with 12 bases that match TRBD2. This CDR3 region has 15 residues. The J segment lost 6 bases and the V segment lost 4 bases, leaving 5 bases of the junction unmatched. Germline assignment: CDR1 MNHEY and CDR2 SMNVEV (reference sequence). CDR3 coding DNA: TGTGCCAGCAGTTCGTCGACTAGCGGGAGTGATACGCAGTATTTT. This translates into CASSSSTSGSDTQYF.

The genes are TRBV28 and TRBJ1-5, with D possibly matching TRBD1 (5 bases). The ends were cut back, 6 bases at V and 4 bases at J, with 16 bases in the middle. The V gene's germline CDR1 is MDHEN and CDR2 SYDVKM. The CDR3 has 15 residues. The CDR3 DNA follows: TGTGCCAGCAGCTTAAGTCGACAGATGAATCAGCCCCAGCATTTT. Residues: CASSLSRQMNQPQHF.

Ten or more counts support this clonotype. The rearrangement joins TRBV20-1 to TRBJ2-1, with D perhaps matching TRBD2 (6 bases). CDR1 and CDR2 from the germline V gene are DFQATT and SNEGSKA (reference sequence). The V gene lost 4 bases and the J gene lost 0 bases, with 10 bases spanning the gap. The CDR3 covers 14 residues. CDR3 in DNA: TGCAGTGCTACGAGACTAGACTCCTACAATGAGCAGTTCTTC. Residues: CSATRLDSYNEQFF.

The chain has TRBV12-3 or TRBV12-4 and TRBJ2-7; no reliable D call. This CDR3 region has 12 residues. The ends were cut back, 6 bases at V and 4 bases at J, with 10 bases in the middle. The CDR3 sequence is CASSPGVYEQYF. CDR3 coding DNA: TGTGCCAGCAGCCCCGGAGTATACGAGCAGTACTTC.

In its sample, this clonotype was seen a few times. Since no conserved phenylalanine or tryptophan closes the CDR3, a read error is the likely cause. V and J are TRBV28 and TRBJ2-7, with D unresolved. There are 14 residues in the CDR3. The V end was cut by 3 bases, the J end by 1 base, with 10 bases between. Germline V gives CDR1 MDHEN, CDR2 SYDVKM. CDR3 in DNA: TGTGCCAGCAGTTTTATCGGAGTATCCTACGAGCAGTACTAC. Protein product: CASSFIGVSYEQYY.

At least ten counts were recorded for this clonotype. The rearrangement uses TRBV4-3 and TRBJ2-1; D tentatively fits TRBD1 or TRBD2 (5 bases each). Trimming pared 0 bases from V and 2 bases from J, leaving 23 bases between. This CDR3 spans 20 amino acids. Germline CDR1 is LGHNA and CDR2 is YSLEER. As DNA, the CDR3 is TGCGCCAGCAGCCAAGAAGGGTTCGGGACGGCCGTTGAGACCTACAATGAGCAGTTCTTC. Its translation: CASSQEGFGTAVETYNEQFF.

This clonotype was counted ten times or more. J is TRBJ2-2 and V is TRBV5-4; D call uncertain. The V end lost 0 bases, the J end lost 6 bases, and 12 bases lay between the germline ends. CDR3 length: 15 amino acids. Per the germline V gene, CDR1 is SGHNT and CDR2 is YYREEE (reference sequence). The CDR3 DNA follows: TGTGCCAGCAGCTTGGTTGGCCTCCGCCCCGGGGAGCTGTTTTTT. It translates to CASSLVGLRPGELFF.

This clonotype has a count of ten or more. This sequence joins TRBV9 and TRBJ1-1; TRBD1 is a possible D gene (6 bases). The CDR3 covers 15 residues. The germline V gene encodes CDR1 SGDLS and CDR2 YYNGEE. Trimming cost V 0 bases and J 6 bases, with 15 bases left between them. CDR3 sequence reads: CASSVVLGGGPEAFF. The CDR3 DNA follows: TGTGCCAGCAGCGTAGTATTAGGAGGGGGGCCTGAAGCTTTCTTT.

This clonotype appeared many times. The V gene is TRBV9, the J gene TRBJ1-1, with TRBD1 matching over 7 bases. V trimming: 3 bases; J trimming: 6 bases; junction bases outside the gene matches: 2. Germline CDR1 is SGDLS and CDR2 is YYNGEE. The CDR3 totals 12 residues. CDR3 amino acids: CASSEQGPEAFF. The CDR3 region has the DNA TGTGCCAGCAGCGAACAGGGGCCTGAAGCTTTCTTT.

On this clonotype itself: A read error is possible here, since a much larger clone lies one base away. V and J are TRBV27 and TRBJ2-3; D is unclear. The germline gives CDR1 MNHEY, CDR2 SMNVEV (reference sequence). Trimming shortened V by 8 bases and J by 3 bases, and 18 bases separated the two germline ends. The CDR3 is 15 amino acids. The CDR3 DNA is TGTGCCAGCGGTTCGGCCTGGAGTGATACAGATACGCAGTATTTT. This translates into CASGSAWSDTDTQYF.

This clonotype has more than one count but fewer than ten. This sequence joins TRBV12-5 and TRBJ1-1; D not resolved. Germline V CDR1 and CDR2: LGHNT, FRNRAP. Trimming stripped 2 bases from V and 1 base from J, with 5 bases between. This CDR3 spans 13 amino acids. The CDR3, as DNA: TGTGCTAGTGGTTTGACGGCGAACACTGAAGCTTTCTTT. This translates into CASGLTANTEAFF.